The table lists the clone carrying this TCR beta chain with a few counts. Its antigen is currently unknown. The data stem from a study of T cell repertoires in cytomegalovirus infection. On the study more broadly: HLA-B-restricted CMV epitopes that are well studied, plus recently identified HLA-C-restricted ones, were used by the study. Public TCR beta signatures were indicative of both CMV infection and a matching HLA type. Findings of the study overall: Pooled public TCR beta family frequency picked out CMV carriers with the relevant HLA. The ex vivo response was dominated by HLA-C-restricted CMV-specific TCR beta clonotypes.

The CDR3 contains 13 residues. The V gene's germline CDR1 is SEHNR and CDR2 FQNEAQ (reference sequence). V trimming: 6 bases; J trimming: 6 bases; junction bases outside the gene matches: 7. Using its own MiXCR run on the reads, TCRdb lists one record per CDR3 protein. Of 100,000 or so distinct CDR3 sequences in the sample, about 29% were seen once. The receptor's source is a human donor in good health (CMV status not recorded). Some clones in this sample may be carry-over from other donors' samples. The material was CD8+ T cells from cultured PBMCs, obtained from culture after CMV antigen stimulation. This rearrangement joins TRBV7-9 to TRBJ1-1; 7 bases match TRBD1. CDR3 loop: CASSLEGAPEAFF. CDR3 coding DNA: TGTGCCAGCAGTCTAGAGGGGGCGCCTGAAGCTTTCTTT.